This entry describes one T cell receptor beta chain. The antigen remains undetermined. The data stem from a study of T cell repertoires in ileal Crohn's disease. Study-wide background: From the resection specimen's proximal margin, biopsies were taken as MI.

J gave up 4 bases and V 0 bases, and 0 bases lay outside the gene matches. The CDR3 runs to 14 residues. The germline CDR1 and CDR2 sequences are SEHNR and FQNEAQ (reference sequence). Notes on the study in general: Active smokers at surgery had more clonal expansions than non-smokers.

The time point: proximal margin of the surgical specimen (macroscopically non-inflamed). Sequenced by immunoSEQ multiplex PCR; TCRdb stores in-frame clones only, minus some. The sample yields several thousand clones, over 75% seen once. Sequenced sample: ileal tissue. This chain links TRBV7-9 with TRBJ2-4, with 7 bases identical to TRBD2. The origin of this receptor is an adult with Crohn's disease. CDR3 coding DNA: TGTGCCAGCAGCTTAGCGGGGGGGAAAAACATTCAGTACTTC. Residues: CASSLAGGKNIQYF.